This T cell receptor beta chain was captured by sequencing in a study of blood T cell repertoires in COVID-19. Study context: Specimens from acute and convalescent COVID-19 originated in the United States, Italy and Spain. Nucleic acid was either cDNA or gDNA, and it came from T cells, B-cell-depleted T cells, or PBMCs.

The CDR3 consists of 15 residues. Trimming removed 2 bases at V and 4 bases at J, with 11 bases between. The germline V gene has CDR1 SGHTA and CDR2 FQGNSA. In the source study's methods: How many nucleated cells were present was estimated from reference gene primer amplification. This table comes from immunoSEQ multiplex PCR, and its TCRdb copy is limited to in-frame clones, with some not included. The D gene and trimming were derived from the DNA, and the V and J assignments and clone size from that table. This table has about 260,000 clones, 80% to 85% appearing once. This TCR came from a man between 60 and 75 years old with acute or convalescent COVID-19. The material sequenced was peripheral blood. The chain employs TRBV7-2 and TRBJ2-2; a possible D gene is TRBD2 (5 bases). CDR3 protein: CASSLTRLATGELFF. CDR3 in DNA: TGTGCCAGCAGCTTAACTAGGCTGGCCACCGGGGAGCTGTTTTTT.